The entry below gives a single TCR beta chain sequence along with its context. Its antigen remains unidentified. No per-base quality is available; no much larger clone lies one base away. V is pared back by 3 bases and J by 2 bases, with 12 bases lying between the germline termini. Via the germline V gene (reference sequence), CDR1 is MNHEY and CDR2 SMNVEV. Spanning cysteine to phenylalanine, the CDR3 consists of 15 amino acids. Only the CDR3 DNA is retained, 45 bases long and in frame from the first base. This sample is part of a study of control samples from healthy donors and cancer patients (dated by TCRdb to about 2020). Receptor amplification or capture employed the immunoSEQ multiplex PCR assay. The table comes from immuneACCESS by way of TCRdb, which keeps in-frame sequences with V and J called. Part of the clones is missing from these tables; in studies checked, under half for an unresolved V gene and the rest for unknown reasons. In this sample the table shows about 97,000 clones, around nine tenths of which occur a single time. The ten largest make up about 7.8% of the sample.

The TCR comes from a young man in good health. Recombination joined TRBV27 with TRBJ2-3; the D gene lacks a confident call. The sequenced sample was blood. CDR3 loop: CASSFLPTNTDTQYF. The sequenced DNA is TGTGCCAGCAGTTTCCTTCCGACCAACACAGATACGCAGTATTTT.